Sequencing of this TCR beta chain was carried out in a study of blood T cell repertoires in COVID-19. Study-wide context: The study drew acute and convalescent COVID-19 samples from the United States, Italy and Spain. PBMCs, B-cell-depleted T cells, or T cells were the source of the cDNA or gDNA that made up the material.

From germline, CDR1 is SEHNR and CDR2 FQNEAQ (reference sequence). The CDR3 has 14 residues. The V gene lost 3 bases and the J gene lost 6 bases, with 12 bases spanning the gap. Patients in Seattle were enrolled during active infection, then followed longitudinally. Original processing notes: Scientists estimated how many nucleated cells there were by amplifying reference gene primers. The data were produced by immunoSEQ multiplex PCR, yet TCRdb's version contains in-frame clones alone and is incomplete. V and J calls and clone size come straight from that table; D and trimming were deduced from the DNA. The sample contains 150,000 or so clones, roughly 77% of which appear only once.

Sequences were obtained from peripheral blood. The origin of this receptor is a woman in her sixties or seventies with COVID-19, enrolled during active disease. The V gene is TRBV7-9, the J gene TRBJ1-5; D may be TRBD1 (5 bases). CDR3 coding DNA: TGTGCCAGCAGCTTGGCAGGGTTTGGTCAGCCCCAGCATTTT. Encoded protein: CASSLAGFGQPQHF. Full variable domain (outside the CDR3, taken from reference TRBV7-9 and TRBJ1-5): DTGVSQNPRHKITKRGQNVTFRCDPISEHNRLYWYRQTLGQGPEFLTYFQNEAQLEKSRLLSDRFSAERPKGSFSTLEIQRTEQGDSAMYLCASSLAGFGQPQHFGDGTRLSIL.